Below are 12 T cell receptor beta chains sequenced from a single sample in a study of blood T cell repertoires in COVID-19. Sequencing was performed with immunoSEQ multiplex PCR; in TCRdb, only in-frame clones are kept and a portion is missing. The table has around 280,000 clones, roughly 90% seen once. Sequencing was performed on PBMCs or T cells enriched from blood (not recorded which). Source of these receptors: a woman aged 18-35 years with acute COVID-19.

The chain combines TRBV2 with TRBJ1-1; D not resolved. The V gene's germline CDR1 is SNHLY and CDR2 FYNNEI. Trimming stripped 2 bases from V and 9 bases from J, with 7 bases between. The CDR3 extends over 11 amino acids. Written as DNA, the CDR3 is TGTGCCAGCAGTGAATTAGTGAAAGCTTTCTTT. The encoded protein is CASSELVKAFF.

The chain is built from TRBV15 and TRBJ1-4; TRBD1 agrees at 11 bases. The CDR3 consists of 14 residues. Per germline, CDR1 LNHNV and CDR2 YYDKDF (reference sequence). Trimming cost V 3 bases and J 8 bases; bases outside gene matches: 2. The CDR3 region has the DNA TGTGCCACCAGCAGGGACAGGGGGCGAGAAAAACTGTTTTTT. This gives the protein CATSRDRGREKLFF.

This chain joins TRBV6-5 and TRBJ2-4, with D perhaps matching TRBD2 (6 bases). CDR3 length: 16 amino acids. Germline V gives CDR1 MNHEY, CDR2 SVGAGI. V lost 0 bases, J lost 0 bases, and 9 bases lay in between. This chain's CDR3 is CASSYSGGLAKNIQYF. The CDR3 bases are TGTGCCAGCAGTTACTCGGGGGGACTAGCCAAAAACATTCAGTACTTC.

This clone appeared a few times. The chain links TRBV11-3 to TRBJ2-7; no firm D call. From germline, CDR1 is SGHNT and CDR2 YENEEA. V gave up 1 base and J gave up 0 bases, with 10 bases separating them. The CDR3 runs 15 residues. In DNA form, the CDR3 reads TGTGCCAGCAGCTTAGCTAGTGGAAGCTCCTACGAGCAGTACTTC. Protein: CASSLASGSSYEQYF.

The chain couples TRBV7-9 to TRBJ2-7; D may be TRBD1 (6 bases). There are 15 residues in the CDR3. V gave up 4 bases and J gave up 2 bases, with 15 bases separating them. The germline gives CDR1 SEHNR, CDR2 FQNEAQ (reference sequence). The CDR3 DNA sequence: TGTGCCAGCAGCTCAGGGAAACAGGGTACCTACGAGCAGTACTTC. It translates to CASSSGKQGTYEQYF.

V gene TRBV7-9 combines with J gene TRBJ1-5; D is possibly TRBD1 (5 bases). Trimming took 0 bases from V and 7 from J, leaving 10 bases between them. CDR1 and CDR2 from the germline V gene are SEHNR and FQNEAQ (reference sequence). This CDR3 contains 14 residues. In DNA form, the CDR3 reads TGTGCCAGCAGCTTAGCAGGGGCTCGGCAGCCCCAGCATTTT. Encoded protein: CASSLAGARQPQHF.

The chain employs TRBV10-2 and TRBJ2-2; maybe TRBD2 (5 bases). CDR3 length: 15 residues. Germline loops: CDR1 WSHSY, CDR2 SAAADI. Deletions cut 3 bases from V and 2 bases from J, with 10 bases between. The DNA of the CDR3 is TGCGCCAGCAGTGATGGTAGCGATAACACCGGGGAGCTGTTTTTT. Translation: CASSDGSDNTGELFF.

The chain combines TRBV30 with TRBJ1-5; tentatively, D is TRBD1 (6 bases). Trimming pared 0 bases from V and 9 bases from J, leaving 9 bases between. The length of the CDR3 is 12 residues. The V gene's germline CDR1 is GTSNPN and CDR2 SVGIG (reference sequence). The CDR3 loop is CAWSVPQGPQHF. The CDR3 DNA is TGTGCCTGGAGTGTACCACAGGGGCCCCAGCATTTT.

This clone was seen a single time. The V gene is TRBV7-9, the J gene TRBJ2-2; no clear D gene. The germline V and J ends were trimmed by 2 bases and 0 bases, with 4 bases remaining between them. This CDR3 contains 14 residues. Germline CDR1 and CDR2: SEHNR and FQNEAQ (reference sequence). The CDR3 reads CASSLSSNTGELFF. The CDR3 DNA reads as TGTGCCAGCAGCTTATCCTCGAACACCGGGGAGCTGTTTTTT.

The rearrangement links TRBV3-1 (or the pseudogene TRBV3-2) to TRBJ2-1; 12 bases match TRBD1. V trimming: 5 bases; J trimming: 6 bases; junction bases outside the gene matches: 11. In germline, CDR1 is LGHDT, CDR2 YNNKEL (reference sequence). There are 17 residues in the CDR3. CDR3 loop: CASSDGLGTGGFNEQFF. As DNA, the CDR3 is TGTGCCAGCAGCGACGGACTCGGGACAGGGGGCTTCAATGAGCAGTTCTTC.

The chain employs TRBV3-1 (or the pseudogene TRBV3-2) and TRBJ2-1, with 7 bases fitting TRBD2. Per the germline V gene, CDR1 is LGHDT and CDR2 is YNNKEL (reference sequence). The V segment lost 4 bases and the J segment 2 bases; nucleotides outside the gene matches: 5. This CDR3 contains 15 residues. The CDR3 protein is CASSPTGTTYNEQFF. For the CDR3, the DNA is TGTGCCAGCAGCCCTACCGGGACTACCTACAATGAGCAGTTCTTC.

This clone was seen only once. The V gene is TRBV5-1, the J gene TRBJ2-3, with D perhaps matching TRBD2 (6 bases). The germline V gene has CDR1 SGHRS and CDR2 YFSETQ. The CDR3 spans 16 residues. The germline V and J ends were trimmed by 2 bases and 6 bases, with 19 bases remaining between them. The CDR3 is CASSLMASANGDTQYF. CDR3 in DNA: TGCGCCAGCAGCTTAATGGCTAGCGCGAACGGGGATACGCAGTATTTT.